The TCR beta chain under discussion was sequenced for a study of blood T cell repertoires in COVID-19. Study background: Spain, Italy and the United States supplied samples that represented acute and convalescent COVID-19.

Under the authors' procedure: Estimation of nucleated cell counts relied on the amplification of reference gene primers. Generated by immunoSEQ multiplex PCR, the TCRdb table keeps only in-frame clones and is missing some. V and J calls and clone size are as listed in that table; D and trimming were resolved from the DNA. The sample consists of 150,000 to 200,000 clones, approximately 87% of them appearing once. The count of this clone is one. Sequenced input: peripheral blood. The clonotype was recovered from a woman aged 55-70 years with COVID-19, enrolled during active disease.

The CDR3 nucleotides are TGTGCCAGCAGCCGACTAGCGGGAGGGCCGGGCTCTGGGGCCAACGTCCTGACTTTC. As protein: CASSRLAGGPGSGANVLTF. The gene calls are TRBV6-2 or TRBV6-3 and TRBJ2-6, with 14 nucleotides matching TRBD2. Germline-derived CDR1 and CDR2 are MNHEY and SVGEGT. The CDR3 runs 19 residues. The V and J ends lost 6 bases and 0 bases, in that order; junction bases with no gene match: 7.